The present entry profiles one T cell receptor (beta chain) with its context. The CDR3 length is 14 residues. Germline V gives CDR1 LGHDT, CDR2 YNNKEL (reference sequence). V was clipped by 6 bases and J by 7 bases; unmatched bases: 6. The data stem from a study of early T cells in non-severe SARS-CoV-2 infection. Tagging with unique molecular identifiers was applied to individual cDNA molecules. TCRdb reprocessed the 5' RACE reads with MiXCR, giving one entry per CDR3 protein. The sample lists 100,000 to 150,000 distinct CDR3 sequences, under 15% occurring once. The source is an adult who was a healthcare worker with PCR-confirmed SARS-CoV-2 infection or an uninfected control (not recorded which). The material sequenced was whole blood. The rearrangement joins TRBV3-1 to TRBJ2-2; TRBD2 aligns across 9 bases. CDR3 in DNA: TGTGCCAGCAGTCCCGGACTAGCGAGCGGGGAGCTGTTTTTT. Its protein product is CASSPGLASGELFF.